This T cell receptor (beta chain) was recorded in a study of blood T cell repertoires in COVID-19. Looking at the study overall: Samples taken during acute and convalescent COVID-19 were collected in the United States, Italy and Spain.

Germline CDR1 and CDR2: MGHRA and YSYEKL. Losses at the gene ends were 4 bases for V and 8 bases for J; bases not matched to a gene: 11. This CDR3 contains 15 residues. Methods used by the authors: Reference gene primers were amplified, and this amplification served to estimate nucleated cell counts. Assay used: immunoSEQ multiplex PCR; TCRdb lists only in-frame clones, some missing. Clone size and the V and J calls come from that table; the DNA yielded D and trimming. The sample has 150,000 to 200,000 clones; around 90% are singletons. The chain links TRBV4-1 to TRBJ2-1; TRBD1 matches at 7 bases. The TCR was taken from a man between 60 and 75 years old with active or convalescent COVID-19. Material: peripheral blood. The CDR3, as DNA: TGCGCCAGCAGCCCTAAGCAGACAGGGAGTTATGAGCAGTTCTTC. This gives the protein CASSPKQTGSYEQFF.